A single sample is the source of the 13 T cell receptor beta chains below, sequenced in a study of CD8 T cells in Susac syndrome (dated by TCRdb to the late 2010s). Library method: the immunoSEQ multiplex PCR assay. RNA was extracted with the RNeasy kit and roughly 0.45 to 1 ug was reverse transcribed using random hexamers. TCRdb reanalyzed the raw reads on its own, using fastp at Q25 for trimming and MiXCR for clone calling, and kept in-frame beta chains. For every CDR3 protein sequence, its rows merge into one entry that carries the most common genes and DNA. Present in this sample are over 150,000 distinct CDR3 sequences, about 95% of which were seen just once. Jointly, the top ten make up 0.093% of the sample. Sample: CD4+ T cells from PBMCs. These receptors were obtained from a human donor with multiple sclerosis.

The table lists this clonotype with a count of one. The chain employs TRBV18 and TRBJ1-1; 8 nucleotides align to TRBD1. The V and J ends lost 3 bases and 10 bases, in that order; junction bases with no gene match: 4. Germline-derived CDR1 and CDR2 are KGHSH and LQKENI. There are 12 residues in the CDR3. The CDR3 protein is CASSPLDRGAFF. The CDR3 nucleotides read TGTGCCAGCTCACCCTTAGACAGGGGAGCTTTCTTT.

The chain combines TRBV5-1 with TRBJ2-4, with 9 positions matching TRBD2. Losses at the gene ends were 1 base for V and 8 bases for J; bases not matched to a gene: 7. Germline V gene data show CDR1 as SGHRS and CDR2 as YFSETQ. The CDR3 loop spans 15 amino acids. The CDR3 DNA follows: TGCGCCAGCAGCTTGTTGGGCGGGAGGGAGGACATTCAGTACTTC. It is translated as CASSLLGGREDIQYF.

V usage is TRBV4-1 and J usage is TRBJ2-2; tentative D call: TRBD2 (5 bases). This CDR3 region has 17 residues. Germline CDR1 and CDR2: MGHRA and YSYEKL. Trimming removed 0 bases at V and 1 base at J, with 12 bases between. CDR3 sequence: CASSQEPSGGNTGELFF. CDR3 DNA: TGCGCCAGCAGCCAAGAGCCGAGCGGTGGGAACACCGGGGAGCTGTTTTTT.

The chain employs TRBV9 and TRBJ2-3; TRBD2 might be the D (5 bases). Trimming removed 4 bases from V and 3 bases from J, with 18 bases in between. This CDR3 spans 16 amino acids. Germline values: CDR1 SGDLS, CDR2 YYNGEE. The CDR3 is CASSFRYSRGTDTQYF. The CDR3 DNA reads TGTGCCAGCAGCTTCCGGTACTCTCGCGGGACAGATACGCAGTATTTT. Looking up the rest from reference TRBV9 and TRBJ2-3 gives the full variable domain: DSGVTQTPKHLITATGQRVTLRCSPRSGDLSVYWYQQSLDQGLQFLIQYYNGEERAKGNILERFSAQQFPDLHSELNLSSLELGDSALYFCASSFRYSRGTDTQYFGPGTRLTVL.

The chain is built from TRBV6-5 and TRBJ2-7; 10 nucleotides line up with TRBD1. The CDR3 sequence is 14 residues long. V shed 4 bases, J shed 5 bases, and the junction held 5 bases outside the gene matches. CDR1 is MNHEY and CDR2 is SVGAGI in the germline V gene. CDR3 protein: CASSSRDRGHEQYF. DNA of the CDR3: TGTGCCAGCAGTTCCCGGGACAGGGGACACGAGCAGTACTTC.

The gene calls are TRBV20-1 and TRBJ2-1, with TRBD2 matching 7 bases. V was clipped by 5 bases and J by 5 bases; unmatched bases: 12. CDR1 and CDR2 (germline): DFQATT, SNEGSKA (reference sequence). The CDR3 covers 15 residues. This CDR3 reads CSAELLGTMNNEQFF. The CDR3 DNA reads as TGCAGTGCTGAGCTCCTAGGGACTATGAACAATGAGCAGTTCTTC.

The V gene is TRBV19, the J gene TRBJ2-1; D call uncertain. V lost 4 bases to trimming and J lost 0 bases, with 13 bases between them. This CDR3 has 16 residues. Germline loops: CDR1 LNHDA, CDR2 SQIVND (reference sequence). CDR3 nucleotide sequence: TGTGCCAGTAGTACTCAGGCGCTCAGCTCCTACAATGAGCAGTTCTTC. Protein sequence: CASSTQALSSYNEQFF. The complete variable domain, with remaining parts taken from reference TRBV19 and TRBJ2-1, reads DGGITQSPKYLFRKEGQNVTLSCEQNLNHDAMYWYRQDPGQGLRLIYYSQIVNDFQKGDIAEGYSVSREKKESFPLTVTSAQKNPTAFYLCASSTQALSSYNEQFFGPGTRLTVL.

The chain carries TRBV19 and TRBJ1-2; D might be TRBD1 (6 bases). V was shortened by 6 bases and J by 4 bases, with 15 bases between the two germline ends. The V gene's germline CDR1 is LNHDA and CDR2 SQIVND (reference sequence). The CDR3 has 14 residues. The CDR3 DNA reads TGTGCCAGTAGGATTGGGGCAGGGGCCTATGGCTACACCTTC. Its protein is CASRIGAGAYGYTF.

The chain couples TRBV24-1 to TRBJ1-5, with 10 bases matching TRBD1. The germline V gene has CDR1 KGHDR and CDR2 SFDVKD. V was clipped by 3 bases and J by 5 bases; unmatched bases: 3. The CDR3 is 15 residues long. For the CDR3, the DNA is TGTGCCACCAGTGATACCGGGACAGGGGATCAGCCCCAGCATTTT. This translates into CATSDTGTGDQPQHF.

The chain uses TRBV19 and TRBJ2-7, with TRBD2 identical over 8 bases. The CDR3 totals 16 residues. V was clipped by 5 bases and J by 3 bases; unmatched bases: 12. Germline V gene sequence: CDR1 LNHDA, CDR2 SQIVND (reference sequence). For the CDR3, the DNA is TGTGCCAGTAGTGAACCACCGGGACTAGTCGACTACGAGCAGTACTTC. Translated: CASSEPPGLVDYEQYF.

The DNA for the CDR3 is TGCAGTGCCCGAAGGCGAATTCAAGAGACCCAGTACTTC. Translation: CSARRRIQETQYF. V gene TRBV20-1 combines with J gene TRBJ2-5; D ambiguous. V was shortened by 6 bases and J by 2 bases, with 13 bases between the two germline ends. This CDR3 contains 13 residues. Germline values: CDR1 DFQATT, CDR2 SNEGSKA (reference sequence).

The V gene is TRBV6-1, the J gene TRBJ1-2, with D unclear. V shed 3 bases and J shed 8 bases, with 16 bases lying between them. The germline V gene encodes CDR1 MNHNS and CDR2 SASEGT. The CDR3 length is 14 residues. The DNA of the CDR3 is TGTGCCAGCAGTGAGGTCGGAGTGGTTTTAGGCTACACCTTC. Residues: CASSEVGVVLGYTF.

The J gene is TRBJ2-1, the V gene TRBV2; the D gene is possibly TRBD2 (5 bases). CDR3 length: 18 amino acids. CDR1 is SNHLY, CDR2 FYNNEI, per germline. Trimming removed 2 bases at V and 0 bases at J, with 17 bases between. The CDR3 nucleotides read TGTGCCAGCAGTGAATCTCGCGCGGGTGACTTCTCCTACAATGAGCAGTTCTTC. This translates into CASSESRAGDFSYNEQFF.